This T cell receptor beta chain appears in the sequencing data of a study of blood T cell repertoires in COVID-19. V lost 2 bases and J lost 6; bases outside the gene matches: 10. Germline V gives CDR1 MGHRA, CDR2 YSYEKL. CDR3 length: 16 residues. Original methodology: The authors estimated nucleated cell counts from reference gene primer amplification. Sequencing used immunoSEQ multiplex PCR; TCRdb keeps in-frame clones, though not all of them. Clonal size and the V and J genes are those of that table, whereas D and trimming came from the DNA. The sample lists some 230,000 clones, around 87% seen once, with 10% in the top ten. Followed longitudinally, the Seattle patients had been enrolled during active infection.

This TCR came from a woman in her 50s with COVID-19, enrolled during active disease. The chain combines TRBV4-1 with TRBJ2-7; 10 bases are a match to TRBD1. The source material was peripheral blood. The CDR3: CASSQPGGQGMGEQYF. CDR3 in DNA: TGCGCCAGCAGCCAACCCGGGGGACAGGGGATGGGCGAGCAGTACTTC.